The next 8 T cell receptor beta chains were all read from a single sample in a study of post-analysis software for immune sequencing data. Study-wide results and caveats: Controls showed lower frequencies than patients for roughly five TRBV segments, and TRBV5-6, TRBV5-1 and TRBV20-1 were among these.

Their antigens are not known. Prepared libraries of TCR beta cDNA carried unique molecular identifiers. TCRdb re-called the PCR reads through MiXCR, storing one row per CDR3 protein. The sample carries more than 450,000 distinct CDR3 sequences, around 34% recorded once. The sample consisted of blood. These TCRs come from a girl between 2 and 17 years old with multiple sclerosis.

There are a few counts of this clonotype. V and J are TRBV20-1 and TRBJ2-5; the D gene could be TRBD1 or TRBD2 (5 bases each). V gave up 1 base and J gave up 5 bases, with 17 bases separating them. Germline V CDR1 and CDR2: DFQATT, SNEGSKA (reference sequence). The CDR3 has 15 residues. CDR3 nucleotides: TGCAGTGCTAGAGGATCGGCAGGGCAGCGGGAGACCCAGTACTTC. Its protein product is CSARGSAGQRETQYF.

The chain combines TRBV7-8 with TRBJ1-5, with D hard to call. V shed 0 bases and J shed 7 bases, with 13 bases lying between them. There are 15 residues in the CDR3. Germline-derived CDR1 and CDR2 are SGHVS and FQNEAQ. In DNA, the CDR3 is TGTGCCAGCAGCTTAGCCGGGAGATCAGGACAGCCCCAGCATTTT. Protein sequence: CASSLAGRSGQPQHF.

This clonotype turned up a few times. The J gene is TRBJ2-7, the V gene TRBV5-6; TRBD1 aligns across 7 bases. The germline gives CDR1 SGHDT, CDR2 YYEEEE. The CDR3 loop spans 15 amino acids. V lost 0 bases and J lost 6; bases outside the gene matches: 9. CDR3 region: CASSLGDRETPEQYF. CDR3 sequence (DNA): TGTGCCAGCAGCTTGGGCGACAGGGAGACTCCCGAGCAGTACTTC.

This rearrangement joins TRBV12-3 or TRBV12-4 to TRBJ1-5, with a tentative D call TRBD1 (6 bases). The CDR3 is made up of 15 amino acids. V dropped 4 bases and J dropped 2 bases, with 12 bases sitting between them. CDR3 protein: CASSSRGAGNQPQHF. In DNA, the CDR3 is TGTGCCAGCAGTTCGCGGGGGGCTGGCAATCAGCCCCAGCATTTT.

The chain links TRBV3-1 to TRBJ1-2; 9 bases map to TRBD1. This CDR3 has 15 residues. V lost 2 bases and J lost 3; bases outside the gene matches: 4. Germline V gene sequence: CDR1 LGHDT, CDR2 YNNKEL (reference sequence). In nucleotides, the CDR3 is TGTGCCAGCAGCCAAAACCGACAGGGGGACTATGGCTACACCTTC. Amino acids: CASSQNRQGDYGYTF.

This chain uses TRBV9 with TRBJ2-2; D unclear. CDR3 size: 13 residues. Germline V gives CDR1 SGDLS, CDR2 YYNGEE. Trimming stripped 3 bases from V and 8 bases from J, with 11 bases between. The CDR3 spells CASSAKSGGELFF. The CDR3 DNA follows: TGTGCCAGCAGCGCCAAATCCGGAGGGGAGCTGTTTTTT. Together with reference TRBV9 and TRBJ2-2, the CDR3 gives the full variable domain: DSGVTQTPKHLITATGQRVTLRCSPRSGDLSVYWYQQSLDQGLQFLIQYYNGEERAKGNILERFSAQQFPDLHSELNLSSLELGDSALYFCASSAKSGGELFFGEGSRLTVL.

CDR3 bases: TGCGCCAGCAGCCTGAGTGGGGGCCTAAACATTCAGTACTTC. Its protein product is CASSLSGGLNIQYF. The genes are TRBV5-1 and TRBJ2-4; D is possibly TRBD1 (6 bases). The germline CDR1 and CDR2 sequences are SGHRS and YFSETQ. V lost 4 bases, J lost 6 bases, and 14 bases lay in between. This CDR3 is built from 14 residues. Drawing the rest from reference TRBV5-1 and TRBJ2-4, the complete variable domain is KAGVTQTPRYLIKTRGQQVTLSCSPISGHRSVSWYQQTPGQGLQFLFEYFSETQRNKGNFPGRFSGRQFSNSRSEMNVSTLELGDSALYLCASSLSGGLNIQYFGAGTRLSVL.

V usage is TRBV10-2 and J usage is TRBJ1-2; D perhaps matches TRBD1 (6 bases). The CDR3 has 14 residues. Germline CDR1 WSHSY, CDR2 SAAADI. V dropped 3 bases and J dropped 8 bases, with 16 bases sitting between them. This CDR3 reads CASSELLGGLGYTF. The CDR3, as DNA: TGCGCCAGCAGTGAACTCCTCGGGGGCTTAGGCTACACCTTC.